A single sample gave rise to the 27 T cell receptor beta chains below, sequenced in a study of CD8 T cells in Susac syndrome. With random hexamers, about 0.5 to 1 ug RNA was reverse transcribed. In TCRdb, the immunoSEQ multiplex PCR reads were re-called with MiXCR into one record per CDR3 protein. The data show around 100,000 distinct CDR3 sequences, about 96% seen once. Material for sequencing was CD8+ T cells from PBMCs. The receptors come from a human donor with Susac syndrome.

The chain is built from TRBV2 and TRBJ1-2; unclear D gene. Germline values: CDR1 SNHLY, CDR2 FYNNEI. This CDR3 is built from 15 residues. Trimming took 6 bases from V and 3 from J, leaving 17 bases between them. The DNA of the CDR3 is TGTGCCAGCAGCCAGGCACGAAACGAGTACTATGGCTACACCTTC. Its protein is CASSQARNEYYGYTF.

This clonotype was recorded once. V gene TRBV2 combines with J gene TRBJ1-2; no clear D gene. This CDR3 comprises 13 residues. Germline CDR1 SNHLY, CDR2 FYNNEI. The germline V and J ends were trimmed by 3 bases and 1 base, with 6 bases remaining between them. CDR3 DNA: TGTGCCAGCAGTGATGGGAGTAACTATGGCTACACCTTC. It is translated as CASSDGSNYGYTF.

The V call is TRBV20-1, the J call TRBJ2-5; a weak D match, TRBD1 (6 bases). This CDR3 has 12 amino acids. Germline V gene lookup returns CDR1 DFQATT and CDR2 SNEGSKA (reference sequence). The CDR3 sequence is CRDRLYQETQYF. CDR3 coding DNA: TGCAGAGACAGGTTGTACCAAGAGACCCAGTACTTC.

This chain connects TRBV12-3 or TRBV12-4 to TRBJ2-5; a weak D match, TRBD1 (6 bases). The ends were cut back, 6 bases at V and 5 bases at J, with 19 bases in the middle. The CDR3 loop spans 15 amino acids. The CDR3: CASRNDRLVLETQYF. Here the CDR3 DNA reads TGTGCCAGCAGAAATGACAGGCTGGTACTCGAGACCCAGTACTTC.

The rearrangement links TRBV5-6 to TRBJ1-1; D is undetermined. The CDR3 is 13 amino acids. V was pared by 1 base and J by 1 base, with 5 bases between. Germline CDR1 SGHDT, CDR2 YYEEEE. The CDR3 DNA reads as TGTGCCAGCAGCTTGTGGGGGAACACTGAAGCTTTCTTT. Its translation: CASSLWGNTEAFF. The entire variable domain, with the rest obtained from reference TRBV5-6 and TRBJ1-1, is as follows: DAGVTQSPTHLIKTRGQQVTLRCSPKSGHDTVSWYQQALGQGPQFIFQYYEEEERQRGNFPDRFSGHQFPNYSSELNVNALLLGDSALYLCASSLWGNTEAFFGQGTRLTVV.

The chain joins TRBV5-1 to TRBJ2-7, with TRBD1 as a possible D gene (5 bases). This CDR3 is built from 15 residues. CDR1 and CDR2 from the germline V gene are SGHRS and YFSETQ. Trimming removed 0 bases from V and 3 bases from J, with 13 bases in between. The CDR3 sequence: CASSLEGEVFYEQYF. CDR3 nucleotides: TGCGCCAGCAGCTTGGAAGGGGAAGTCTTCTACGAGCAGTACTTC.

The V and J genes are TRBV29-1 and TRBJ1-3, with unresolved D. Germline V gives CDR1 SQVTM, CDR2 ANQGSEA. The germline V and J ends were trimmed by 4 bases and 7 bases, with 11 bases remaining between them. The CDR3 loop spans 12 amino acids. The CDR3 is CSVGLDLNTIYF. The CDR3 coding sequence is TGCAGCGTTGGCTTGGACTTGAACACCATATATTTT.

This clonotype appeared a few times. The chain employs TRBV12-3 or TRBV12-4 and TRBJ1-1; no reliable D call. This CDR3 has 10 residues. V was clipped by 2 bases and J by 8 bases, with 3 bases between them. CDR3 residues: CASSLLEAFF. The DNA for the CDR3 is TGTGCCAGCAGTTTACTAGAAGCTTTCTTT.

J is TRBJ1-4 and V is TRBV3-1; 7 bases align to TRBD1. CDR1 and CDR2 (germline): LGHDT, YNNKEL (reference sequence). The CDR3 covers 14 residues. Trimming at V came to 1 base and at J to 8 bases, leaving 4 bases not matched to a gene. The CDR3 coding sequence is TGTGCCAGCAGCCAAGCTACAGGGGTCGAAAAACTGTTTTTT. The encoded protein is CASSQATGVEKLFF.

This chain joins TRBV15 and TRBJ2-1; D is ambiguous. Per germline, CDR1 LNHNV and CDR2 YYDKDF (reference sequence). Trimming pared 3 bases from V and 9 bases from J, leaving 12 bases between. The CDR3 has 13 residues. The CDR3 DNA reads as TGTGCCACCAGCAGGTCGGAAAACACTGAGCAGTTCTTC. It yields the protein CATSRSENTEQFF.

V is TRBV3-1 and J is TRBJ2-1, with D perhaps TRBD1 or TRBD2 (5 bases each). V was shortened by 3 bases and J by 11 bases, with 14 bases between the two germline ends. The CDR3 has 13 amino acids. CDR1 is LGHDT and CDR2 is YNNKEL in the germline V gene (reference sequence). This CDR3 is CASSQVARGQQFF. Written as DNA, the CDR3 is TGTGCCAGCAGCCAGGTGGCTAGGGGACAGCAGTTCTTC.

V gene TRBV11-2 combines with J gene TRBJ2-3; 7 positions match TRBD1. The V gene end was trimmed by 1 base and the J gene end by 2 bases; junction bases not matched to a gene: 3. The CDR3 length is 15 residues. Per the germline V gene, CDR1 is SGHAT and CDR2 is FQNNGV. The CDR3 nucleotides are TGTGCCAGCAGCTTAGTGGGGACAGACACAGATACGCAGTATTTT. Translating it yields CASSLVGTDTDTQYF. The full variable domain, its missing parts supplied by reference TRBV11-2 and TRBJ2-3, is EAGVAQSPRYKIIEKRQSVAFWCNPISGHATLYWYQQILGQGPKLLIQFQNNGVVDDSQLPKDRFSAERLKGVDSTLKIQPAKLEDSAVYLCASSLVGTDTDTQYFGPGTRLTVL.

As DNA, the CDR3 is TGCGCCAGCAGCTTGGACCAGGGCCCGAACACTGAAGCTTTCTTT. Its translation is CASSLDQGPNTEAFF. V usage is TRBV5-1 and J usage is TRBJ1-1, with TRBD1 as a possible D gene (5 bases). From germline, CDR1 is SGHRS and CDR2 YFSETQ. The CDR3 consists of 15 residues. Trimming left V 0 bases short and J 1 base short, with 10 bases between. Supplemented by reference TRBV5-1 and TRBJ1-1, the full variable domain reads KAGVTQTPRYLIKTRGQQVTLSCSPISGHRSVSWYQQTPGQGLQFLFEYFSETQRNKGNFPGRFSGRQFSNSRSEMNVSTLELGDSALYLCASSLDQGPNTEAFFGQGTRLTVV.

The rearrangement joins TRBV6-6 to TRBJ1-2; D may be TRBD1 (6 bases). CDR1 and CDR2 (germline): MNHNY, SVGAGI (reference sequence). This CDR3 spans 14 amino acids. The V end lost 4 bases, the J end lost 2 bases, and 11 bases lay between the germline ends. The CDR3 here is CASSSRTANYGYTF. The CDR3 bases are TGTGCCAGCAGTTCCAGGACAGCAAACTATGGCTACACCTTC.

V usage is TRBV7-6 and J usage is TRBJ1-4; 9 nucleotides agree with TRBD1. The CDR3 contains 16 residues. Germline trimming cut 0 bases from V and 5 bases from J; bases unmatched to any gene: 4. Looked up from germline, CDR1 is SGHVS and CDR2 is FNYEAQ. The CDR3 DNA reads TGTGCCAGCAGCTTAGCTCCCGGGACAGGGAATGAAAAACTGTTTTTT. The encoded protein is CASSLAPGTGNEKLFF.

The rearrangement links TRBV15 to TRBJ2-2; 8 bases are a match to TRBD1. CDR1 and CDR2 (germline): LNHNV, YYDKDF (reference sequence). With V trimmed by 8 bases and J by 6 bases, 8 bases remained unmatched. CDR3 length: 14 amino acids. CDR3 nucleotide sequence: TGTGCCACCGGACAGGGATTAATTTCCGGGGAGCTGTTTTTT. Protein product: CATGQGLISGELFF. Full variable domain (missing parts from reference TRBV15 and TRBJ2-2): DAMVIQNPRYQVTQFGKPVTLSCSQTLNHNVMYWYQQKSSQAPKLLFHYYDKDFNNEADTPDNFQSRRPNTSFCFLDIRSPGLGDTAMYLCATGQGLISGELFFGEGSRLTVL.

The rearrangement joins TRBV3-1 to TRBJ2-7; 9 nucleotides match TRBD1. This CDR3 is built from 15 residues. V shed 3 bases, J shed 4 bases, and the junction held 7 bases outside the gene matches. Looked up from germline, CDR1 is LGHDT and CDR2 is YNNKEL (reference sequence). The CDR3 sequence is CASSHTQGARYEQYF. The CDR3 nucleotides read TGTGCCAGCAGCCATACACAGGGGGCTAGATACGAGCAGTACTTC.

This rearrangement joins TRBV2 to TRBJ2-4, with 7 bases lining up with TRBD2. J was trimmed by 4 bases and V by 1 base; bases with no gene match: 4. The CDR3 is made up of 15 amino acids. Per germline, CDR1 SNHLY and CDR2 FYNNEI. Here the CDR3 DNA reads TGTGCCAGCAGTGAAGAGGGGAGGGCTAAAAACATTCAGTACTTC. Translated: CASSEEGRAKNIQYF.

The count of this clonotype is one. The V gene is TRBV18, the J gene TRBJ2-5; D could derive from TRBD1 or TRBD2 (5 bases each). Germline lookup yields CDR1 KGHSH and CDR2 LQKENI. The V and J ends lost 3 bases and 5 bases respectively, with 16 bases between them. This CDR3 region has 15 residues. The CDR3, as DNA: TGTGCCAGCTCACCGGGAGAGGGGCCCACGGAGACCCAGTACTTC. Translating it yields CASSPGEGPTETQYF. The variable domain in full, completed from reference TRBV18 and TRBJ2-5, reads NAGVMQNPRHLVRRRGQEARLRCSPMKGHSHVYWYRQLPEEGLKFMVYLQKENIIDESGMPKERFSAEFPKEGPSILRIQQVVRGDSAAYFCASSPGEGPTETQYFGPGTRLLVL.

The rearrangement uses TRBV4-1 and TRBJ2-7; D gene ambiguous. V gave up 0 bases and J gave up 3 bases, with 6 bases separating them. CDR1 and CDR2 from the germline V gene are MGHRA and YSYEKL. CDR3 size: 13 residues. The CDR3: CASSQEANYEQYF. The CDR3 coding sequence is TGCGCCAGCAGCCAAGAGGCTAACTACGAGCAGTACTTC.

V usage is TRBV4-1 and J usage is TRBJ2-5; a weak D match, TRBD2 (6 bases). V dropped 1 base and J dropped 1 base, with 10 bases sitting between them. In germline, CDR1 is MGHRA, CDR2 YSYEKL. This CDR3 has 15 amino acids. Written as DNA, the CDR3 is TGCGCCAGCAGCCAAGTGGAGGGACCCCAAGAGACCCAGTACTTC. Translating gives CASSQVEGPQETQYF.

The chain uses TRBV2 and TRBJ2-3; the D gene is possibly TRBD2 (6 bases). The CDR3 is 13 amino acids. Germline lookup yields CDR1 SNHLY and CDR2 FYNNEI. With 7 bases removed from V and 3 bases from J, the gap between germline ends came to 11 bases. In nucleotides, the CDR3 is TGTGCCAGCATCGCCGGGACTACAGATACGCAGTATTTT. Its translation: CASIAGTTDTQYF.

The CDR3 protein is CASSDDTFNTEAFF. The CDR3, as DNA: TGTGCCAGCAGTGATGACACATTTAACACTGAAGCTTTCTTT. The genes are TRBV25-1 and TRBJ1-1; D gene ambiguous. The CDR3 is 14 amino acids. Germline CDR1 reads MGHDK; CDR2 reads SYGVNS. The V gene lost 3 bases and the J gene lost 2 bases, with 10 bases spanning the gap.

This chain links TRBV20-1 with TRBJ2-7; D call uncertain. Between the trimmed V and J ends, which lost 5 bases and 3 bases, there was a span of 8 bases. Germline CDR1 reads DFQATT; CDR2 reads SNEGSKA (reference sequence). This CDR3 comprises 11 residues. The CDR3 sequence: CSAGPFYEQYF. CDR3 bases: TGCAGTGCTGGCCCCTTCTACGAGCAGTACTTC.

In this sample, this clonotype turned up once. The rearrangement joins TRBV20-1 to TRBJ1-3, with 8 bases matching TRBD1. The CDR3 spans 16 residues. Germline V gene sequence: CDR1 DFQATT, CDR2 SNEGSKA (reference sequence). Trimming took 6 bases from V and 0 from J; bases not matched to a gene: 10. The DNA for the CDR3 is TGCAGTGCCATACGGACAGGGCCCTACTCTGGAAACACCATATATTTT. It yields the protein CSAIRTGPYSGNTIYF.

CDR3 coding DNA: TGCAGTGCTGGCAGGGGGGGGAGGAATCAGCCCCAGCATTTT. Residues: CSAGRGGRNQPQHF. The chain recombines TRBV20-1 with TRBJ1-5; 7 nucleotides align to TRBD1. V shed 5 bases, J shed 4 bases, and the junction held 8 bases outside the gene matches. CDR1 is DFQATT and CDR2 is SNEGSKA in the germline V gene (reference sequence). The CDR3 contains 14 residues.

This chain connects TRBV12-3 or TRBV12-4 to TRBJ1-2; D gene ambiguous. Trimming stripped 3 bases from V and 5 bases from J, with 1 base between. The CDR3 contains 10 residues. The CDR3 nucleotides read TGTGCCAGCAGTTTGTATGGCTACACCTTC. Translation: CASSLYGYTF.